Following are 21 T cell receptor beta chains from one sample sequenced in a study of blood T cell repertoires in COVID-19. Some clones are missing from TCRdb's copy, which holds only in-frame ones; the method was immunoSEQ multiplex PCR. The profile shows about 220,000 clones, 82% of them singletons. Sequenced input: peripheral blood. The receptors stem from a woman aged 80 or over with acute or convalescent COVID-19.

V gene TRBV19 combines with J gene TRBJ1-1; no clear D gene. The CDR3 has 16 amino acids. Germline lookup yields CDR1 LNHDA and CDR2 SQIVND (reference sequence). The ends were cut back, 7 bases at V and 5 bases at J, with 23 bases in the middle. CDR3 DNA sequence: TGTGCCAGTATCTCCCCCCGCTTAGGATGGGCTACTGAAGCTTTCTTT. As protein: CASISPRLGWATEAFF.

This clone was counted ten times or more. Other DNA sequences within the sample encode an identical CDR3. The chain recombines TRBV7-9 with TRBJ2-7; TRBD2 is a possible D gene (5 bases). The CDR3 extends over 14 amino acids. Germline V lookup: CDR1 SEHNR, CDR2 FQNEAQ (reference sequence). Trimming shortened V by 1 base and J by 4 bases, and 11 bases separated the two germline ends. CDR3 residues: CASSLGGGIYEQYF. The CDR3 DNA follows: TGTGCCAGCAGCTTAGGAGGAGGCATTTACGAGCAGTACTTC.

This clone was observed a few times. The rearrangement joins TRBV5-1 to TRBJ1-4; maybe TRBD1 (6 bases). With 0 bases removed from V and 8 bases from J, the gap between germline ends came to 14 bases. This CDR3 comprises 15 residues. Germline V lookup: CDR1 SGHRS, CDR2 YFSETQ. CDR3 coding DNA: TGCGCCAGCAGCTTGGATGGGGGCCCCTTAGAAAAACTGTTTTTT. Its translation: CASSLDGGPLEKLFF.

V is TRBV12-3 or TRBV12-4 and J is TRBJ2-2; D ambiguous. The V gene lost 5 bases and the J gene lost 4 bases, with 8 bases spanning the gap. This CDR3 contains 13 residues. DNA for the CDR3: TGTGCCAGCAGTCCCGACACCACCGGGGAGCTGTTTTTT. Protein sequence: CASSPDTTGELFF.

The chain carries TRBV9 and TRBJ2-1, with 12 bases fitting TRBD1. The length of the CDR3 is 16 residues. The V gene end was trimmed by 3 bases and the J gene end by 4 bases; junction bases not matched to a gene: 5. Germline assignment: CDR1 SGDLS and CDR2 YYNGEE. The CDR3 DNA reads TGTGCCAGCAGCGGAACGGGACAGGGGGCTTACAATGAGCAGTTCTTC. Translated, it gives CASSGTGQGAYNEQFF. The variable domain in full, completed from reference TRBV9 and TRBJ2-1, reads DSGVTQTPKHLITATGQRVTLRCSPRSGDLSVYWYQQSLDQGLQFLIQYYNGEERAKGNILERFSAQQFPDLHSELNLSSLELGDSALYFCASSGTGQGAYNEQFFGPGTRLTVL.

The chain recombines TRBV6-6 with TRBJ1-5; 8 bases fit TRBD1. CDR1 and CDR2 from the germline V gene are MNHNY and SVGAGI (reference sequence). This CDR3 has 16 residues. Trimming at V came to 5 bases and at J to 6 bases, leaving 12 bases not matched to a gene. The CDR3 region is CASSPSQGAASQPQHF. CDR3 nucleotides: TGTGCCAGCAGTCCTAGCCAGGGGGCCGCCAGTCAGCCCCAGCATTTT.

The rearrangement joins TRBV10-3 to TRBJ1-1; D is unresolved. Per the germline V gene, CDR1 is ENHRY and CDR2 is SYGVKD. The CDR3 has 13 amino acids. Trimming left V 3 bases short and J 1 base short, with 6 bases between. Written as DNA, the CDR3 is TGTGCCATCAGTGACGGCGGGAACACTGAAGCTTTCTTT. Its translation is CAISDGGNTEAFF.

This rearrangement joins TRBV6-2 or TRBV6-3 to TRBJ2-3; 7 nucleotides align to TRBD1. The V segment lost 6 bases and the J segment 4 bases; nucleotides outside the gene matches: 4. The CDR3 is 13 amino acids. Germline-derived CDR1 and CDR2 are MNHEY and SVGEGT. The CDR3 coding sequence is TGTGCCAGCAGCAGGGGGAAGGCAGATACGCAGTATTTT. Protein: CASSRGKADTQYF.

The V and J genes are TRBV19 and TRBJ1-1; the D is unclear. Germline V CDR1 and CDR2: LNHDA, SQIVND (reference sequence). V dropped 5 bases and J dropped 0 bases, with 7 bases sitting between them. The CDR3 has 13 amino acids. Here the CDR3 reads CASSARLNTEAFF. The CDR3 nucleotides are TGTGCCAGTAGTGCGCGGTTGAACACTGAAGCTTTCTTT. Together with reference TRBV19 and TRBJ1-1, the CDR3 gives the full variable domain: DGGITQSPKYLFRKEGQNVTLSCEQNLNHDAMYWYRQDPGQGLRLIYYSQIVNDFQKGDIAEGYSVSREKKESFPLTVTSAQKNPTAFYLCASSARLNTEAFFGQGTRLTVV.

The V and J genes are TRBV27 and TRBJ1-3, with D maybe TRBD1 (6 bases). The V gene's germline CDR1 is MNHEY and CDR2 SMNVEV (reference sequence). V was cut by 2 bases and J by 2 bases, with 10 bases left in between. This CDR3 region has 15 residues. In DNA, the CDR3 is TGTGCCAGCAGTTTACAACAGGGAGCTGGAAACACCATATATTTT. Translating gives CASSLQQGAGNTIYF.

This clone was recorded a few times. This chain uses TRBV28 with TRBJ1-1, with a tentative D call TRBD1 (6 bases). CDR1 MDHEN and CDR2 SYDVKM come from the germline V gene. V dropped 7 bases and J dropped 2 bases, with 14 bases sitting between them. The CDR3 loop spans 14 amino acids. The CDR3 region has the DNA TGTGCCAGCAATATACGGACAGTCAACACTGAAGCTTTCTTT. Residues: CASNIRTVNTEAFF.

This sequence joins TRBV6-1 and TRBJ1-1; D perhaps matches TRBD1 (6 bases). The CDR3 is made up of 15 amino acids. Germline loops: CDR1 MNHNS, CDR2 SASEGT. The ends were cut back, 2 bases at V and 2 bases at J, with 12 bases in the middle. The CDR3 nucleotides are TGTGCCAGCAGTGAAAGCAGGGGACCTAACACTGAAGCTTTCTTT. Its translation is CASSESRGPNTEAFF.

This chain uses TRBV12-3 or TRBV12-4 with TRBJ1-1, with D possibly matching TRBD1 (5 bases). V was cut by 3 bases and J by 5 bases, with 10 bases left in between. This CDR3 has 13 amino acids. CDR3 amino acids: CASSFQGTTEAFF. The CDR3 DNA reads as TGTGCCAGCAGTTTTCAGGGTACGACTGAAGCTTTCTTT.

The rearrangement joins TRBV6-5 to TRBJ1-2; D is unclear. The CDR3 spans 14 residues. The germline CDR1 and CDR2 sequences are MNHEY and SVGAGI. The V end lost 0 bases, the J end lost 4 bases, and 9 bases lay between the germline ends. The CDR3 spells CASSYSYGSYGYTF. The CDR3 DNA reads TGTGCCAGCAGTTACTCGTATGGGAGCTATGGCTACACCTTC.

This chain joins TRBV9 and TRBJ2-5; D is perhaps TRBD1 (6 bases). Germline V gene data show CDR1 as SGDLS and CDR2 as YYNGEE. V was cut by 3 bases and J by 0 bases, with 12 bases left in between. CDR3 length: 15 residues. CDR3 loop: CASSETGFYQETQYF. CDR3 nucleotides: TGTGCCAGCAGCGAAACAGGGTTTTACCAAGAGACCCAGTACTTC.

J is TRBJ1-2 and V is TRBV4-2, with D perhaps matching TRBD1 (6 bases). V lost 3 bases to trimming and J lost 8 bases, with 22 bases between them. CDR3 length: 16 amino acids. In germline, CDR1 is LGHNA, CDR2 YNFKEQ. The CDR3 sequence is CASSQGARLTNQGYTF. Here the CDR3 DNA reads TGTGCCAGCAGCCAGGGGGCAAGGTTAACTAATCAAGGCTACACCTTC.

This chain links TRBV2 with TRBJ2-3; no reliable D call. Germline values: CDR1 SNHLY, CDR2 FYNNEI. Trimming removed 5 bases at V and 1 base at J, with 10 bases between. The CDR3 contains 14 residues. The CDR3 here is CASSSSPGTDTQYF. For the CDR3, the DNA is TGTGCCAGCAGTTCTTCTCCTGGCACAGATACGCAGTATTTT.

This clone has just a few counts. V usage is TRBV14 and J usage is TRBJ1-2, with no clear D. The length of the CDR3 is 14 residues. V lost 2 bases, J lost 2 bases, and 9 bases lay in between. Germline CDR1 is SGHDN and CDR2 is FVKESK. Written as DNA, the CDR3 is TGTGCCAGCAGCCAACGAGGAGTGAACTATGGCTACACCTTC. This sequence encodes CASSQRGVNYGYTF. Complete variable domain (other parts from reference TRBV14 and TRBJ1-2): EAGVTQFPSHSVIEKGQTVTLRCDPISGHDNLYWYRRVMGKEIKFLLHFVKESKQDESGMPNNRFLAERTGGTYSTLKVQPAELEDSGVYFCASSQRGVNYGYTFGSGTRLTVV.

The CDR3 here is CASSPTGQNSGNTIYF. The CDR3 nucleotides read TGTGCCAGCTCCCCTACCGGACAGAACTCTGGAAACACCATATATTTT. The rearrangement links TRBV18 to TRBJ1-3, with a weak D call TRBD1 (6 bases). This CDR3 has 16 residues. Trimming shortened V by 6 bases and J by 0 bases, and 15 bases separated the two germline ends. The germline gives CDR1 KGHSH, CDR2 LQKENI.

V is TRBV5-1 and J is TRBJ2-5; 9 nucleotides agree with TRBD2. The CDR3 sequence is 15 residues long. Germline-derived CDR1 and CDR2 are SGHRS and YFSETQ. J lost 7 bases, V lost 0 bases, and 7 bases had no gene match. The chain's CDR3 is CASSLEGLAGRTQYF. CDR3 bases: TGCGCCAGCAGCTTGGAAGGGCTAGCGGGGAGGACCCAGTACTTC.

The chain carries TRBV7-8 and TRBJ1-5; D is perhaps TRBD1 (5 bases). CDR3 size: 16 residues. Trimming took 1 base from V and 4 from J, leaving 14 bases between them. Looked up from germline, CDR1 is SGHVS and CDR2 is FQNEAQ. CDR3 sequence: CASSLGAGLENQPQHF. As DNA, the CDR3 is TGTGCCAGCAGCTTAGGAGCAGGGTTGGAGAATCAGCCCCAGCATTTT.